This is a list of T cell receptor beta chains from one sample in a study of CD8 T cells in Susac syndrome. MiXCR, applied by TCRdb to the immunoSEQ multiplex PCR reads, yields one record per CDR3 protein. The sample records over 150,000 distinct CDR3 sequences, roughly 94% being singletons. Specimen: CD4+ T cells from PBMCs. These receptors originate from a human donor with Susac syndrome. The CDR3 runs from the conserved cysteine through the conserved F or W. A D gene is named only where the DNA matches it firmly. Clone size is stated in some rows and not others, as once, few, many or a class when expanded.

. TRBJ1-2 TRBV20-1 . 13 CSARRDYGNGYTF TGCAGTGCTAGAAGGGACTACGGTAATGGCTACACCTTC
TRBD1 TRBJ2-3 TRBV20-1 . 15 CSATTGQVYTDTQYF TGCAGTGCTACAACGGGACAGGTGTACACAGATACGCAGTATTTT
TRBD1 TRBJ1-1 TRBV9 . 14 CASSVATGGTEAFF TGTGCCAGCAGCGTCGCGACAGGGGGCACTGAAGCTTTCTTT
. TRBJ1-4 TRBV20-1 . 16 CSATDVWGDVNEKLFF TGCAGTGCGACGGACGTCTGGGGGGATGTTAATGAAAAACTGTTTTTT
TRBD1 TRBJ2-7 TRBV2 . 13 CASKQGAGNEQYF TGTGCCAGCAAGCAGGGGGCCGGCAACGAGCAGTACTTC
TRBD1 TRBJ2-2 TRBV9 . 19 CASSASGTGRGSGTGELFF TGTGCCAGCAGCGCCTCCGGGACAGGGCGAGGGTCGGGCACCGGGGAGCTGTTTTTT
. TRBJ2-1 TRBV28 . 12 CASSTPWYEQFF TGTGCCAGCAGTACCCCGTGGTATGAGCAGTTCTTC
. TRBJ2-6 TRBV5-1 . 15 CASSSQGSGANVLTF TGCGCCAGCAGCTCCCAGGGCTCTGGGGCCAACGTCCTGACTTTC
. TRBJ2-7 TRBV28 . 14 CASSSGGYDYEQYF TGTGCCAGCAGTTCAGGGGGGTATGACTACGAGCAGTACTTC
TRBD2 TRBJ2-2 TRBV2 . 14 CASSTLAGTGELFF TGTGCCAGCAGTACACTAGCGGGCACCGGGGAGCTGTTTTTT
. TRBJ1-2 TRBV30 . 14 CAWSRGRSNYGYTF TGTGCCTGGAGTCGGGGCAGGAGTAACTATGGCTACACCTTC
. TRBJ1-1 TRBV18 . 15 CASSPRQAGDTEAFF TGTGCCAGCTCACCAAGGCAGGCGGGTGACACTGAAGCTTTCTTT
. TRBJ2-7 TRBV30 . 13 CAWSSTSTYEQYF TGTGCCTGGAGTAGCACCTCCACCTACGAGCAGTACTTC
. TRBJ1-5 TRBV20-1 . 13 CSARAGGNQPQHF TGCAGTGCTAGGGCCGGGGGCAATCAGCCCCAGCATTTT
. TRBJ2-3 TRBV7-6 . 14 CASSYLTGTDTQYF TGTGCCAGCAGCTACCTTACGGGCACAGATACGCAGTATTTT
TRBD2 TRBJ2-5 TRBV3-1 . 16 CASSRKARGSRETQYF TGTGCCAGCAGCCGAAAGGCTCGCGGGAGTAGGGAGACCCAGTACTTC
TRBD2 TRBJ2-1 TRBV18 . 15 CASSPAGGLNNEQFF TGTGCCAGCTCACCAGCGGGGGGGCTCAACAATGAGCAGTTCTTC
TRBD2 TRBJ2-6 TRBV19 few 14 CASSPSGGANVLTF TGTGCCAGTAGTCCTAGCGGTGGGGCCAACGTCCTGACTTTC
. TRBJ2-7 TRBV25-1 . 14 CASSHPGPKIEQYF TGTGCCAGCAGTCATCCGGGACCGAAGATCGAGCAGTACTTC
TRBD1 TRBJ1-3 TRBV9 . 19 CASSDVDVGQAHSGNTIYF TGTGCCAGCAGCGACGTTGACGTGGGACAGGCCCACTCTGGAAACACCATATATTTT
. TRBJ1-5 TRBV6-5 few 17 CASSYSLPGRGHQPQHF TGTGCCAGCAGTTACTCCCTTCCCGGCAGGGGCCACCAGCCCCAGCATTTT
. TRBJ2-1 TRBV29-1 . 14 CSIVMGREEDEQFF TGCAGCATTGTAATGGGCAGGGAAGAGGATGAGCAGTTCTTC
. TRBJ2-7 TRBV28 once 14 CASRLGQSTYEQYF TGTGCCAGCCGCCTCGGCCAGTCGACCTACGAGCAGTACTTC
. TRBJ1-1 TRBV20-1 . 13 CSARDGGSTEAFF TGCAGTGCTAGAGATGGGGGGTCCACTGAAGCTTTCTTT
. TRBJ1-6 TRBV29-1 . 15 CSVRTGSSYNSPLHF TGCAGCGTCCGCACAGGGAGCTCCTATAATTCACCCCTCCACTTT
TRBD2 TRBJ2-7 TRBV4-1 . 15 CASSQGLAGPYEQYF TGCGCCAGCAGCCAAGGACTAGCGGGCCCCTACGAGCAGTACTTC
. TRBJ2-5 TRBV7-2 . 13 CASSTGSQETQYF TGTGCCAGCAGTACCGGGAGCCAAGAGACCCAGTACTTC
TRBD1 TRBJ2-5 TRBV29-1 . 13 CSVGRTGSETQYF TGCAGCGTGGGAAGGACAGGGTCGGAGACCCAGTACTTC
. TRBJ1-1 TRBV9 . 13 CASSAGQFSEAFF TGTGCCAGCAGCGCAGGACAGTTTTCTGAAGCTTTCTTT
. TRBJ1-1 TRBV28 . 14 CASSLWVRDTEAFF TGTGCCAGCAGTTTATGGGTTCGGGACACTGAAGCTTTCTTT
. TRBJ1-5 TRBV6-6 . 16 CASSYGAGRTNQPQHF TGTGCCAGCAGTTACGGGGCAGGGAGGACGAACCAGCCCCAGCATTTT
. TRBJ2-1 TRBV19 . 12 CASTGTVHEQFF TGTGCCAGTACGGGGACCGTCCATGAGCAGTTCTTC
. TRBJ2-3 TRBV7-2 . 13 CASSSVEGSTQYF TGTGCCAGCAGCTCCGTGGAGGGATCCACGCAGTATTTT
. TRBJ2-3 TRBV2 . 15 CASNPRTFRTDTQYF TGTGCCAGCAATCCGAGGACGTTTCGCACAGATACGCAGTATTTT
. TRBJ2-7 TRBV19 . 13 CASSNGHRYEQYF TGTGCCAGTAGTAACGGACACCGATACGAGCAGTACTTC
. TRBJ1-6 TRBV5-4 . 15 CASSSGSPGYTPLHF TGTGCCAGCAGCTCCGGGTCGCCGGGGTATACACCCCTCCACTTT